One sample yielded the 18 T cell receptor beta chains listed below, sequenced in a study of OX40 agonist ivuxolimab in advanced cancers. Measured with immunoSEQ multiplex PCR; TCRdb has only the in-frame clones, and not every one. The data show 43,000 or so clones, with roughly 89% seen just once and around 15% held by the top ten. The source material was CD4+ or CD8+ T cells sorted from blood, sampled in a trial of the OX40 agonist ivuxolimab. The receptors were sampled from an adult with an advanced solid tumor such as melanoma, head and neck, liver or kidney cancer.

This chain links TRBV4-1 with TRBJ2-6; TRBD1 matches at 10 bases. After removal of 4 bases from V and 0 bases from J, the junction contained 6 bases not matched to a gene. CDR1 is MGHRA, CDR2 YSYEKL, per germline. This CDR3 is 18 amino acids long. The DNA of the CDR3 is TGCGCCAGCAGCCCTCGGGACAGGGGAACCTCTGGGGCCAACGTCCTGACTTTC. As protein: CASSPRDRGTSGANVLTF.

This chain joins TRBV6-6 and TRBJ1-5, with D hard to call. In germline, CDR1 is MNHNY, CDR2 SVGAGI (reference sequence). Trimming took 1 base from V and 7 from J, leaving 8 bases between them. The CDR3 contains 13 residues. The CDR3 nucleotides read TGTGCCAGCAGTTACTGGTTGGGCCAGCCCCAGCATTTT. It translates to CASSYWLGQPQHF.

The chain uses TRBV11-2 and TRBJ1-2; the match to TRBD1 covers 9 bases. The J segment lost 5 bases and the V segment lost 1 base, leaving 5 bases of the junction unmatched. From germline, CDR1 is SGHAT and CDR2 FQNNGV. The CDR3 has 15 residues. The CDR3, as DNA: TGTGCCAGCAGCTTAGGGGGACAGGGAAGGTATGGCTACACCTTC. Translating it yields CASSLGGQGRYGYTF.

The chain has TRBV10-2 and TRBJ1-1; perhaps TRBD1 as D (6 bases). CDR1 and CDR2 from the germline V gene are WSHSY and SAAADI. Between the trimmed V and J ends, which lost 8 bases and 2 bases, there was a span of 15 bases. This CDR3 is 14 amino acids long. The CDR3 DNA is TGCGCCAGCTTCGATCCGGGACAAAACACTGAAGCTTTCTTT. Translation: CASFDPGQNTEAFF.

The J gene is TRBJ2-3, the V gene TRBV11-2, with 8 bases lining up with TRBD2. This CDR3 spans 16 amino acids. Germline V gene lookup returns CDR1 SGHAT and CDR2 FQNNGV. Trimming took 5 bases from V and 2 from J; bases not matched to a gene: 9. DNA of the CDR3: TGTGCCAGCAGCCGCGCGGGGGGCCCGGTCACAGATACGCAGTATTTT. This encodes CASSRAGGPVTDTQYF.

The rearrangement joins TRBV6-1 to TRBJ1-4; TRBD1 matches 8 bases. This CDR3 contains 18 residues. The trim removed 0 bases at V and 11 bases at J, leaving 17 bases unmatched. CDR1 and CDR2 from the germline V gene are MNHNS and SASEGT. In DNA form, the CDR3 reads TGTGCCAGCAGTGAAGCGTTCTCAGGGGGCGTACCGTGGGGGAAACTGTTTTTT. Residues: CASSEAFSGGVPWGKLFF.

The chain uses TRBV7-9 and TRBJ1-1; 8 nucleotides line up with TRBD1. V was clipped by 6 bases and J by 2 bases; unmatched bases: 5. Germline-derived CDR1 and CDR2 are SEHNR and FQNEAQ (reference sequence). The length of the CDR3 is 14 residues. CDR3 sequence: CASRSTGANTEAFF. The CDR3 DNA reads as TGTGCCAGCAGGTCGACAGGGGCTAACACTGAAGCTTTCTTT.

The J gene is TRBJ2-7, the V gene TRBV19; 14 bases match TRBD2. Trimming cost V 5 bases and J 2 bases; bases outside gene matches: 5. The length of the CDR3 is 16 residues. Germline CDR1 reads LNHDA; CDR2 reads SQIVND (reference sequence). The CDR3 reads CASSYRLAGGAYEQYF. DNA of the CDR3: TGTGCCAGTAGTTACCGACTAGCGGGGGGGGCCTACGAGCAGTACTTC.

The CDR3, as DNA: TGTGCCAGCAAGCGCAGCTCCTACAATGAGCAGTTCTTC. Translation gives CASKRSSYNEQFF. This chain links TRBV2 with TRBJ2-1; D remains unclear. This CDR3 is 13 amino acids long. The V end lost 7 bases, the J end lost 0 bases, and 7 bases lay between the germline ends. CDR1 and CDR2 (germline): SNHLY, FYNNEI.

CDR3 loop: CASSYTTGTNEKLFF. DNA of the CDR3: TGTGCCAGCAGTTACACAACGGGGACTAATGAAAAACTGTTTTTT. The rearrangement links TRBV6-5 to TRBJ1-4; no clear D gene. Germline V gene sequence: CDR1 MNHEY, CDR2 SVGAGI. CDR3 size: 15 residues. V lost 2 bases to trimming and J lost 2 bases, with 9 bases between them.

This CDR3 is CASSLQGLAPYEQYF. As DNA, the CDR3 is TGTGCCAGCAGCTTGCAGGGTTTGGCCCCCTACGAGCAGTACTTC. The chain is built from TRBV5-6 and TRBJ2-7; a weak D match, TRBD1 (5 bases). Per germline, CDR1 SGHDT and CDR2 YYEEEE. CDR3 length: 15 amino acids. The V gene lost 1 base and the J gene lost 2 bases, with 13 bases spanning the gap.

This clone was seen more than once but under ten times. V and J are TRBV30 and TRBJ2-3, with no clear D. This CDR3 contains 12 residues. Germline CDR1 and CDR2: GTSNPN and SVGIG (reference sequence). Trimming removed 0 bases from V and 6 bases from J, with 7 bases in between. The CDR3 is CAWSVGWDTQYF. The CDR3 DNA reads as TGTGCCTGGAGTGTTGGGTGGGATACGCAGTATTTT.

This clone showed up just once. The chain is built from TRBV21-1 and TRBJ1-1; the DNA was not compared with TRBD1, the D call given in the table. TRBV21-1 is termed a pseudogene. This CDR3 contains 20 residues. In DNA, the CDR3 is TGTGCCAGCAGCAAAGCGAGGGGGAAGGGGGCGCAGAGGGTGAACACTGAAGCTTTCTTT. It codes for CASSKARGKGAQRVNTEAFF.

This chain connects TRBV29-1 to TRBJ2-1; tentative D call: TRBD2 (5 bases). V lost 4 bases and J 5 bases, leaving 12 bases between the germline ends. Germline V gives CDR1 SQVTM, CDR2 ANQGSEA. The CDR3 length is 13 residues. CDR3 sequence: CSVVLGRDNEQFF. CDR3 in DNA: TGCAGCGTTGTACTAGGCCGGGACAATGAGCAGTTCTTC.

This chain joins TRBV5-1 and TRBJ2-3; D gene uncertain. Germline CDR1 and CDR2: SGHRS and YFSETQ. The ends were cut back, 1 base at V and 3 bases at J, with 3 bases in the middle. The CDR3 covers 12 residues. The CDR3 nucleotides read TGCGCCAGCAGCTTGACGACAGATACGCAGTATTTT. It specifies CASSLTTDTQYF.

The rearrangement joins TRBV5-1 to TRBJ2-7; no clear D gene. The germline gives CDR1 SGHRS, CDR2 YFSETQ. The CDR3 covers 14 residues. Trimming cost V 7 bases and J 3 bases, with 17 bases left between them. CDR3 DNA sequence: TGCGCCAGCCGGGCGGAACTCCGCATCTACGAGCAGTACTTC. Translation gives CASRAELRIYEQYF.

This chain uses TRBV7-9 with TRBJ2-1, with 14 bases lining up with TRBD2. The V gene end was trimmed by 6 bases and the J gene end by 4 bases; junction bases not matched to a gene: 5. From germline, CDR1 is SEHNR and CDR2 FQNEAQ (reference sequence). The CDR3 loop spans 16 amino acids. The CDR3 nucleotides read TGTGCCAGCAGTTTTGGGACTAGCGGGAGATACAATGAGCAGTTCTTC. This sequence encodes CASSFGTSGRYNEQFF.

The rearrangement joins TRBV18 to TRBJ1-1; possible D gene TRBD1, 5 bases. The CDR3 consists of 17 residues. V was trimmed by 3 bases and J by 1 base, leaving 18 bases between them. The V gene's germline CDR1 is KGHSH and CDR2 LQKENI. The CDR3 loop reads CASSPPASSGTNTEAFF. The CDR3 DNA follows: TGTGCCAGCTCACCTCCCGCTTCGAGTGGGACGAACACTGAAGCTTTCTTT.